Each of the 19 T cell receptor beta chains below was sequenced from the same sample in a study of tumour-infiltrating T cells in Burkitt lymphoma. Only in-frame clones appear in the TCRdb table, and some are missing; sequencing was by immunoSEQ multiplex PCR. The sample comprises thousands of clones, less than 75% of which are singletons, and around 5.6% rests with the top ten. Specimen: tumor tissue. The receptors here all came from a human donor with diffuse large B-cell lymphoma.

V gene TRBV5-1 combines with J gene TRBJ2-2; no reliable D call. The length of the CDR3 is 14 residues. V lost 2 bases and J 5 bases, leaving 10 bases between the germline ends. Germline lookup yields CDR1 SGHRS and CDR2 YFSETQ. CDR3 region: CASSLTTGTGELFF. Here the CDR3 DNA reads TGCGCCAGCAGCTTAACTACCGGTACCGGGGAGCTGTTTTTT.

This chain joins TRBV10-3 and TRBJ1-5; 7 nucleotides match TRBD1. CDR3 size: 13 residues. Losses at the gene ends were 6 bases for V and 1 base for J; bases not matched to a gene: 0. Per germline, CDR1 ENHRY and CDR2 SYGVKD. The CDR3 sequence is CAIRDRSNQPQHF. CDR3 DNA sequence: TGTGCCATCAGGGACAGGAGCAATCAGCCCCAGCATTTT.

The chain uses TRBV5-6 and TRBJ1-1; D call uncertain. The ends were cut back, 1 base at V and 4 bases at J, with 8 bases in the middle. Looked up from germline, CDR1 is SGHDT and CDR2 is YYEEEE. This CDR3 has 13 residues. The CDR3 protein is CASSLRGPTEAFF. The CDR3 DNA is TGTGCCAGCAGCTTGAGAGGGCCCACTGAAGCTTTCTTT.

The V call is TRBV5-6, the J call TRBJ1-1; TRBD1 is a possible D gene (5 bases). Germline CDR1 and CDR2: SGHDT and YYEEEE. Trimming stripped 4 bases from V and 6 bases from J, with 16 bases between. This CDR3 contains 14 residues. CDR3 protein: CASSTYGQSAEAFF. The CDR3 DNA follows: TGTGCCAGCAGCACCTACGGACAAAGCGCTGAAGCTTTCTTT.

The chain uses TRBV30 and TRBJ1-1; 9 nucleotides match TRBD1. This CDR3 is built from 14 residues. With 7 bases clipped from V and 1 base from J, the junction kept 7 bases outside the gene matches. Germline CDR1 is GTSNPN and CDR2 is SVGIG (reference sequence). The CDR3, as DNA: TGTGCCTACACGACGGGACAGGGGAACACTGAAGCTTTCTTT. Amino acid sequence: CAYTTGQGNTEAFF.

This clone appeared once. The rearrangement links TRBV7-8 to TRBJ1-1; D is undetermined. The germline V gene encodes CDR1 SGHVS and CDR2 FQNEAQ. Trimming removed 7 bases at V and 1 base at J, with 13 bases between. The CDR3 consists of 14 residues. CDR3 coding DNA: TGTGCCAGCAACCTCGTTCGGGGGAACACTGAAGCTTTCTTT. As protein: CASNLVRGNTEAFF.

The genes are TRBV5-1 and TRBJ2-3; no definite D call. The CDR3 totals 12 residues. Germline V gene sequence: CDR1 SGHRS, CDR2 YFSETQ. V gave up 7 bases and J gave up 2 bases, with 8 bases separating them. DNA of the CDR3: TGCGCCAGCTCCTGGGACACAGATACGCAGTATTTT. Its protein is CASSWDTDTQYF.

V usage is TRBV5-1 and J usage is TRBJ1-6; D unclear. This CDR3 spans 14 amino acids. The V gene's germline CDR1 is SGHRS and CDR2 YFSETQ. Trimming cost V 2 bases and J 7 bases, with 10 bases left between them. Here the CDR3 reads CASSFGQLNSPLHF. CDR3 DNA: TGCGCCAGCAGCTTCGGCCAGTTAAATTCACCCCTCCACTTT.

Only a few counts were recorded for this clone. V is TRBV7-9 and J is TRBJ1-1; D might be TRBD1 (6 bases). Per germline, CDR1 SEHNR and CDR2 FQNEAQ (reference sequence). The CDR3 length is 16 residues. With 2 bases removed from V and 4 bases from J, the gap between germline ends came to 17 bases. The CDR3 loop is CASSLTVTGTSTEAFF. The CDR3, as DNA: TGTGCCAGCAGCTTAACTGTAACAGGGACTTCCACTGAAGCTTTCTTT.

The chain combines TRBV28 with TRBJ2-7; D call uncertain. V was shortened by 2 bases and J by 2 bases, with 10 bases between the two germline ends. CDR3 length: 14 amino acids. Germline loops: CDR1 MDHEN, CDR2 SYDVKM. CDR3 sequence: CASSLLGKTYEQYF. The CDR3 DNA follows: TGTGCCAGCAGTTTACTGGGGAAAACCTACGAGCAGTACTTC. Variable domain in full (rest from reference TRBV28 and TRBJ2-7): DVKVTQSSRYLVKRTGEKVFLECVQDMDHENMFWYRQDPGLGLRLIYFSYDVKMKEKGDIPEGYSVSREKKERFSLILESASTNQTSMYLCASSLLGKTYEQYFGPGTRLTVT.

This clone showed up just a few times. This chain uses TRBV5-1 with TRBJ1-2, with D unclear. V was shortened by 1 base and J by 1 base, with 8 bases between the two germline ends. CDR1 and CDR2 from the germline V gene are SGHRS and YFSETQ. The CDR3 runs 14 residues. This CDR3 reads CASSLNGDNYGYTF. CDR3 coding DNA: TGCGCCAGCAGCTTGAACGGGGATAACTATGGCTACACCTTC.

This clone came up a few times. The chain employs TRBV28 and TRBJ2-5, with D maybe TRBD1 (6 bases). CDR1 MDHEN and CDR2 SYDVKM come from the germline V gene. The ends were cut back, 6 bases at V and 1 base at J, with 15 bases in the middle. CDR3 length: 15 residues. CDR3 in amino acids: CASSPRGRIQETQYF. The CDR3 nucleotides read TGTGCCAGCAGCCCCAGGGGAAGGATCCAAGAGACCCAGTACTTC.

This clone was observed a few times. This chain uses TRBV19 with TRBJ1-2; 7 nucleotides match TRBD1. The CDR3 sequence is 13 residues long. Germline V CDR1 and CDR2: LNHDA, SQIVND (reference sequence). V shed 8 bases, J shed 6 bases, and the junction held 9 bases outside the gene matches. The chain's CDR3 is CASRTKGTDGYTF. The CDR3 DNA follows: TGTGCCAGTCGGACTAAAGGGACAGATGGCTACACCTTC.

V usage is TRBV30 and J usage is TRBJ1-5, with D unclear. From germline, CDR1 is GTSNPN and CDR2 SVGIG (reference sequence). This CDR3 comprises 15 residues. Trimming took off 2 bases at V and 5 bases at J, with 16 bases between the two ends. CDR3 region: CAWSLGDGVDQPQHF. The CDR3, as DNA: TGTGCCTGGAGTCTAGGTGACGGGGTAGATCAGCCCCAGCATTTT.

This clone was observed a few times. Written as DNA, the CDR3 is TGTGCCAGCAGCCTCCAGGACAGGGATGAGCAGTTCTTC. It is translated as CASSLQDRDEQFF. This sequence joins TRBV7-2 and TRBJ2-1, with 8 bases matching TRBD1. From germline, CDR1 is SGHTA and CDR2 FQGNSA. This CDR3 spans 13 amino acids. J gave up 8 bases and V 5 bases, and 5 bases lay outside the gene matches.

The chain couples TRBV5-4 to TRBJ1-2; D gene unclear. V dropped 4 bases and J dropped 2 bases, with 12 bases sitting between them. The CDR3 runs 14 residues. Germline CDR1 is SGHNT and CDR2 is YYREEE (reference sequence). The CDR3 loop is CASSPLEGNYGYTF. CDR3 coding DNA: TGTGCCAGCAGCCCCCTAGAGGGAAACTATGGCTACACCTTC. Based on the CDR3 plus reference TRBV5-4 and TRBJ1-2, the full variable domain is ETGVTQSPTHLIKTRGQQVTLRCSSQSGHNTVSWYQQALGQGPQFIFQYYREEENGRGNFPPRFSGLQFPNYSSELNVNALELDDSALYLCASSPLEGNYGYTFGSGTRLTVV.

This rearrangement joins TRBV28 to TRBJ1-1; D is unresolved. The CDR3 covers 12 residues. Germline-derived CDR1 and CDR2 are MDHEN and SYDVKM. Trimming cost V 5 bases and J 0 bases, with 4 bases left between them. For the CDR3, the DNA is TGTGCCAGCAGTAATCTGAACACTGAAGCTTTCTTT. Amino acid sequence: CASSNLNTEAFF.

By frequency in the sample, this clone is medium-sized. V gene TRBV2 combines with J gene TRBJ2-3, with TRBD2 matching over 11 bases. V trimming: 4 bases; J trimming: 2 bases; junction bases outside the gene matches: 8. Per the germline V gene, CDR1 is SNHLY and CDR2 is FYNNEI. The CDR3 consists of 17 residues. The CDR3 DNA sequence: TGTGCCAGCAGTGTAACTCTAGCGGGGGGTATCACAGATACGCAGTATTTT. Translating it yields CASSVTLAGGITDTQYF. The full variable domain, in which reference TRBV2 and TRBJ2-3 provide the parts outside the CDR3, is EPEVTQTPSHQVTQMGQEVILRCVPISNHLYFYWYRQILGQKVEFLVSFYNNEISEKSEIFDDQFSVERPDGSNFTLKIRSTKLEDSAMYFCASSVTLAGGITDTQYFGPGTRLTVL.

This sequence joins TRBV11-2 and TRBJ1-1, with D uncertain. Germline V gene lookup returns CDR1 SGHAT and CDR2 FQNNGV. V lost 0 bases to trimming and J lost 9 bases, with 11 bases between them. The CDR3 has 13 amino acids. The CDR3 bases are TGTGCCAGCAGCTTAGATTGGGGAAACAAAGCTTTCTTT. It translates to CASSLDWGNKAFF.